These 24 T cell receptor beta chains were sequenced from one sample in a study of cytomegalovirus exposure and HLA in healthy donors. PCR employed 60 Vbeta and 13 Jbeta primers. The assay was immunoSEQ multiplex PCR, and TCRdb's table has in-frame clones only and misses some. The table lists tens of thousands of clones, approximately 78% of them singletons. Sequencing was carried out using PBMCs. The source of these receptors is a male donor in good health and CMV-seropositive.

This clone showed up just a few times. The chain combines TRBV2 with TRBJ2-3, with 12 positions matching TRBD2. Germline CDR1 reads SNHLY; CDR2 reads FYNNEI. The CDR3 contains 14 residues. Trimming removed 9 bases from V and 4 bases from J; junction bases left unmatched: 5. CDR3 region: CASLLAGGPDTQYF. The CDR3 bases are TGTGCCAGTCTACTAGCGGGAGGCCCAGATACGCAGTATTTT.

The rearrangement links TRBV28 to TRBJ2-5, with D possibly matching TRBD2 (6 bases). Trimming took off 2 bases at V and 4 bases at J, with 11 bases between the two ends. CDR1 is MDHEN and CDR2 is SYDVKM in the germline V gene. This CDR3 is 14 amino acids long. The CDR3 spells CASSLTAGGETQYF. DNA for the CDR3: TGTGCCAGCAGTTTAACCGCCGGGGGAGAGACCCAGTACTTC.

The CDR3 sequence is CASSLLVGTGEDYGYTF. In DNA form, the CDR3 reads TGTGCCAGCAGTTTATTAGTGGGGACAGGGGAGGACTATGGCTACACCTTC. The rearrangement joins TRBV28 to TRBJ1-2, with TRBD1 identical over 10 bases. Germline CDR1 and CDR2: MDHEN and SYDVKM. The CDR3 length is 17 residues. Trimming cost V 1 base and J 3 bases; bases outside gene matches: 8.

This sequence joins TRBV7-2 and TRBJ2-5; 10 bases are shared with TRBD1. The CDR3 contains 15 residues. CDR1 is SGHTA and CDR2 is FQGNSA in the germline V gene. Trimming removed 3 bases from V and 4 bases from J; junction bases left unmatched: 5. Here the CDR3 reads CASSFRDRGIETQYF. CDR3 nucleotide sequence: TGTGCCAGCAGCTTCCGGGACAGGGGAATAGAGACCCAGTACTTC.

In its sample, this clone is medium-sized. This sequence joins TRBV19 and TRBJ1-5; a possible D gene is TRBD1 (6 bases). V was clipped by 1 base and J by 3 bases, with 10 bases between them. Germline V gives CDR1 LNHDA, CDR2 SQIVND (reference sequence). The CDR3 is made up of 15 amino acids. CDR3 sequence: CASSIVGDNNQPQHF. The CDR3 DNA follows: TGTGCCAGTAGTATAGTGGGGGACAACAATCAGCCCCAGCATTTT. The full variable domain, rest sourced from reference TRBV19 and TRBJ1-5, is DGGITQSPKYLFRKEGQNVTLSCEQNLNHDAMYWYRQDPGQGLRLIYYSQIVNDFQKGDIAEGYSVSREKKESFPLTVTSAQKNPTAFYLCASSIVGDNNQPQHFGDGTRLSIL.

The rearrangement uses TRBV6-7 and TRBJ2-7; the match to TRBD2 covers 9 bases. TRBV6-7 is marked as an open reading frame, function uncertain. This CDR3 is 15 amino acids long. The V gene end was trimmed by 4 bases and the J gene end by 4 bases; junction bases not matched to a gene: 8. CDR3 protein: CASSSSGTSRYEQYF. The DNA for the CDR3 is TGTGCCAGCAGTTCGTCCGGGACTAGCAGATACGAGCAGTACTTC.

This clone was seen at least ten times. This chain links TRBV7-9 with TRBJ2-7; 12 positions match TRBD1. From germline, CDR1 is SEHNR and CDR2 FQNEAQ (reference sequence). The CDR3 totals 17 residues. Unmatched junction bases numbered 13, after V lost 5 bases and J lost 5 bases. The CDR3 protein is CASSPRDRGRSLNEQYF. The DNA for the CDR3 is TGTGCCAGCAGCCCACGGGACAGGGGGCGATCATTGAACGAGCAGTACTTC.

As DNA, the CDR3 is TGTGCCAGCAGTTTCAGGGGCCCTAATGAAAAACTGTTTTTT. Translation gives CASSFRGPNEKLFF. The chain employs TRBV28 and TRBJ1-4; the D gene is possibly TRBD1 (6 bases). The CDR3 sequence is 14 residues long. With 3 bases removed from V and 3 bases from J, the gap between germline ends came to 8 bases. Per the germline V gene, CDR1 is MDHEN and CDR2 is SYDVKM.

The genes are TRBV6-5 and TRBJ2-1; 7 bases map to TRBD2. The trim removed 2 bases at V and 3 bases at J, leaving 4 bases unmatched. The germline gives CDR1 MNHEY, CDR2 SVGAGI. The CDR3 loop spans 15 amino acids. Here the CDR3 DNA reads TGTGCCAGCAGTTACAGATGGGAGGGCTACAATGAGCAGTTCTTC. This translates into CASSYRWEGYNEQFF.

The chain has TRBV10-3 and TRBJ1-2, with TRBD1 matching 9 bases. The CDR3 covers 19 residues. With 3 bases clipped from V and 5 bases from J, the junction kept 19 bases outside the gene matches. CDR1 ENHRY and CDR2 SYGVKD come from the germline V gene. CDR3 amino acids: CAISEVGTGIQVYWYGYTF. CDR3 DNA: TGTGCCATCAGTGAAGTCGGGACAGGGATCCAGGTTTATTGGTATGGCTACACCTTC.

The chain links TRBV6-5 to TRBJ2-1; TRBD2 agrees at 11 bases. CDR1 is MNHEY and CDR2 is SVGAGI in the germline V gene. The CDR3 runs 15 residues. With V trimmed by 10 bases and J by 4 bases, 9 bases remained unmatched. CDR3 DNA sequence: TGTGCCACCGCCTCGGGGACTAGCGGATACAATGAGCAGTTCTTC. It specifies CATASGTSGYNEQFF.

The V and J genes are TRBV10-3 and TRBJ2-7; TRBD2 agrees at 9 bases. CDR1 and CDR2 from the germline V gene are ENHRY and SYGVKD. This CDR3 is built from 13 residues. V dropped 10 bases and J dropped 5; count of bases not matched to a gene: 9. In nucleotides, the CDR3 is TGTGCCACGTTAGCGGGAGCTTGGGACGAGCAGTACTTC. Its protein is CATLAGAWDEQYF.

The sample holds a few counts of this clone. V and J are TRBV30 and TRBJ1-5; the match to TRBD1 covers 7 bases. With 0 bases clipped from V and 2 bases from J, the junction kept 13 bases outside the gene matches. This CDR3 spans 18 amino acids. Germline V lookup: CDR1 GTSNPN, CDR2 SVGIG (reference sequence). The CDR3 region is CAWSVRQGGAGGNQPQHF. CDR3 sequence (DNA): TGTGCCTGGAGTGTGCGGCAGGGGGGAGCTGGGGGCAATCAGCCCCAGCATTTT.

The V and J genes are TRBV27 and TRBJ2-7; 7 nucleotides line up with TRBD2. Germline loops: CDR1 MNHEY, CDR2 SMNVEV (reference sequence). V was clipped by 8 bases and J by 3 bases; unmatched bases: 10. CDR3 size: 14 residues. DNA of the CDR3: TGTGCCAGCGGGAGGGGCGTAAGTAGCTACGAGCAGTACTTC. Protein: CASGRGVSSYEQYF.

The CDR3 region has the DNA TGTGCCAGTAGTATGCGACAAAAACCAGAAAAACTGTTTTTT. Translating it yields CASSMRQKPEKLFF. The chain uses TRBV19 and TRBJ1-4; no clear D gene. The CDR3 runs 14 residues. Deletions cut 3 bases from V and 8 bases from J, with 13 bases between. Germline V gives CDR1 LNHDA, CDR2 SQIVND (reference sequence). The whole variable domain, filled in from reference TRBV19 and TRBJ1-4, reads DGGITQSPKYLFRKEGQNVTLSCEQNLNHDAMYWYRQDPGQGLRLIYYSQIVNDFQKGDIAEGYSVSREKKESFPLTVTSAQKNPTAFYLCASSMRQKPEKLFFGSGTQLSVL.

This clone was seen only a few times. The chain joins TRBV6-5 to TRBJ2-7; no reliable D call. The CDR3 loop spans 12 amino acids. The germline V gene has CDR1 MNHEY and CDR2 SVGAGI. V was pared by 5 bases and J by 2 bases, with 7 bases between. The CDR3 DNA follows: TGTGCCAGCAGTACTCTTACCTACGAGCAGTACTTC. The encoded protein is CASSTLTYEQYF.

This clone came up many times. The chain recombines TRBV6-6 with TRBJ2-7; 9 bases line up with TRBD1. Germline V lookup: CDR1 MNHNY, CDR2 SVGAGI (reference sequence). Germline trimming cut 0 bases from V and 6 bases from J; bases unmatched to any gene: 6. There are 15 residues in the CDR3. CDR3 amino acids: CASSYSTGQGGEQYF. DNA of the CDR3: TGTGCCAGCAGTTACTCCACGGGACAGGGAGGCGAGCAGTACTTC.

The rearrangement links TRBV6-5 to TRBJ2-4; TRBD2 matches 8 bases. CDR1 and CDR2 from the germline V gene are MNHEY and SVGAGI. The V gene end was trimmed by 2 bases and the J gene end by 6 bases; junction bases not matched to a gene: 3. The CDR3 runs to 14 residues. The CDR3 region is CASSYGLAGNIQYF. CDR3 sequence (DNA): TGTGCCAGCAGTTACGGACTAGCTGGAAACATTCAGTACTTC.

The gene calls are TRBV5-1 and TRBJ1-2; a weak D match, TRBD1 (6 bases). The V and J ends lost 5 bases and 0 bases respectively, with 11 bases between them. Germline V lookup: CDR1 SGHRS, CDR2 YFSETQ. The CDR3 contains 14 residues. Here the CDR3 reads CASRGQRANYGYTF. CDR3 in DNA: TGCGCCAGCAGAGGACAGAGAGCTAACTATGGCTACACCTTC.

The genes are TRBV6-6 and TRBJ1-2; no clear D gene. CDR3 length: 12 residues. V was shortened by 7 bases and J by 4 bases, with 10 bases between the two germline ends. Looked up from germline, CDR1 is MNHNY and CDR2 is SVGAGI (reference sequence). CDR3 bases: TGTGCCAGCACTCCCGAGGCCTATGGCTACACCTTC. Protein product: CASTPEAYGYTF.

The CDR3 here is CASSWGEKRRTNEQYF. CDR3 nucleotides: TGTGCCAGCAGCTGGGGGGAAAAGCGGAGGACGAACGAGCAGTACTTC. V and J are TRBV5-4 and TRBJ2-7; D may be TRBD2 (6 bases). Germline assignment: CDR1 SGHNT and CDR2 YYREEE (reference sequence). The CDR3 runs 16 residues. V was cut by 3 bases and J by 5 bases, with 21 bases left in between.

The chain recombines TRBV4-2 with TRBJ2-1; possible D gene TRBD1, 6 bases. Germline assignment: CDR1 LGHNA and CDR2 YNFKEQ. The V end was cut by 1 base, the J end by 4 bases, with 20 bases between. The CDR3 spans 18 residues. CDR3 bases: TGTGCCAGCAGCCAAGTCGAGAAGGAGGCAGGGGTATACAATGAGCAGTTCTTC. Translated: CASSQVEKEAGVYNEQFF.

The CDR3 spells CASSAHAYSGSLGELFF. The CDR3 DNA follows: TGTGCCAGCAGCGCACACGCTTATAGCGGGAGTCTTGGGGAGCTGTTTTTT. The J gene is TRBJ2-2, the V gene TRBV7-2, with 9 bases fitting TRBD2. V lost 5 bases to trimming and J lost 8 bases; unmatched junction nucleotides: 15. The germline gives CDR1 SGHTA, CDR2 FQGNSA. The CDR3 totals 17 residues.

This chain connects TRBV5-4 to TRBJ2-5; 7 nucleotides line up with TRBD1. Unmatched junction bases numbered 5, after V lost 4 bases and J lost 5 bases. The germline V gene encodes CDR1 SGHNT and CDR2 YYREEE (reference sequence). The CDR3 extends over 13 amino acids. CDR3: CASSMTGLETQYF. As DNA, the CDR3 is TGTGCCAGCAGCATGACAGGGCTGGAGACCCAGTACTTC.